This T cell receptor (beta chain) was retrieved from a study of cytotoxic CD8 clonotypes in ibrutinib-treated CLL. V dropped 7 bases and J dropped 0 bases, with 16 bases sitting between them. The CDR3 is 15 amino acids. Per germline, CDR1 SGHAT and CDR2 FQNNGV. Data came from immunoSEQ multiplex PCR; TCRdb stores just in-frame clones and leaves some out. The sample carries roughly 150,000 clones, about 75% recorded once. The V gene is TRBV11-2, the J gene TRBJ2-7; D may match TRBD1 or TRBD2 (5 bases each). The source material was PBMCs, sampled after 24 months of ibrutinib treatment. This TCR was sampled from a human donor with chronic lymphocytic leukemia. The CDR3 reads CASTRGPRSSYEQYF. Here the CDR3 DNA reads TGTGCCAGCACCCGGGGACCCCGTAGCTCCTACGAGCAGTACTTC.